This is a list of T cell receptor beta chains from one sample in a study of CD8+CD57+ T cells in acquired aplastic anemia. Each CDR3 protein gets one entry after TCRdb re-called the reads with MiXCR. This repertoire shows 100,000 to 150,000 distinct CDR3 sequences, about 43% found once; its top ten account for about 2.7%. The specimen sequenced was sorted CD4+, CD8+, or CD8+CD57+ T cells (not recorded which) from PBMCs. The receptors originated from a human donor with aplastic anemia. The CDR3 runs from the conserved cysteine through the conserved F or W. Fields, in order: CDR3 length, J gene, D gene, clone size, V gene, CDR3 protein, CDR3 DNA. A D gene is named only where the DNA matches it firmly. The size entry is marked missing in some rows and otherwise reads once, few, many or a size class.

13 | TRBJ2-5 | NA | NA | TRBV19 | CASSTDLTGAQYF | TGTGCCAGTAGTACTGACCTCACCGGGGCCCAGTACTTC
13 | TRBJ2-7 | NA | many | TRBV20-1 | CSARVDGSYEQYF | TGCAGTGCTAGAGTGGACGGTTCCTACGAGCAGTACTTC
15 | TRBJ2-1 | TRBD2 | many | TRBV25-1 | CASSRGGGGVDEQFF | TGTGCCAGCAGTCGAGGCGGCGGGGGGGTCGATGAGCAGTTCTTC
17 | TRBJ1-2 | NA | NA | TRBV3-1 | CASSQEPYFQRNYGYTF | TGTGCCAGCAGCCAAGAACCCTACTTTCAGCGGAACTATGGCTACACCTTC
14 | TRBJ1-6 | NA | many | TRBV20-1 | CSARKQIDNSPLHF | TGCAGTGCTAGGAAACAGATTGACAATTCACCCCTCCACTTT
13 | TRBJ1-1 | NA | NA | TRBV6-1 | CASRATVSTEAFF | TGTGCCAGCAGGGCGACAGTGAGCACTGAAGCTTTCTTT
11 | TRBJ2-5 | NA | NA | TRBV2 | CASTQQETQYF | TGTGCCAGCACCCAGCAAGAGACCCAGTACTTC
15 | TRBJ2-4 | NA | once | TRBV12-3/TRBV12-4 | CASRQQGMEGDIQYF | TGTGCCAGCAGACAACAGGGAATGGAGGGCGACATTCAGTACTTC
11 | TRBJ1-1 | NA | many | TRBV28 | CASSTESEAFF | TGTGCCAGCAGTACTGAAAGTGAAGCTTTCTTT
13 | TRBJ2-5 | NA | many | TRBV5-1 | CASSLGAEETQYF | TGCGCCAGCAGCTTGGGGGCAGAAGAGACCCAGTACTTC